These T cell receptor beta chains were read from a single sample in a study of blood T cell repertoires in COVID-19. Libraries were prepared by immunoSEQ multiplex PCR; TCRdb keeps only in-frame clonotypes and omits some of them. This table holds a few hundred thousand clones, 70% to 90% found once. Sequencing input: peripheral blood. These receptors were collected from a woman in her seventies with acute or convalescent COVID-19. Each CDR3 is given with its conserved first and last residue. Each record gives: J gene, D gene, V gene, CDR3 length, clone size, CDR3 protein, CDR3 DNA. A D gene is named only where the DNA matches it firmly. A clone size is listed for some rows: how often the clone was seen (once, few, many), or a class if it is expanded.

>TRBJ2-3|NA|TRBV5-4|15|once
CASSSPTDSTDTQYF
TGTGCCAGCAGCTCCCCCACAGACAGCACAGATACGCAGTATTTT
>TRBJ1-3|TRBD1|TRBV28|16|NA
CASTGARTGGRNTIYF
TGTGCCAGCACGGGGGCCCGTACAGGGGGTAGAAACACCATATATTTT
>TRBJ2-1|NA|TRBV5-1|11|NA
CASSLRTEQFF
TGCGCCAGCAGCTTACGAACAGAGCAGTTCTTC
>TRBJ1-5|NA|TRBV2|13|few
CASSSNRNQPQHF
TGTGCCAGCAGTTCGAACAGAAATCAGCCCCAGCATTTT
>TRBJ1-4|NA|TRBV9|15|NA
CASSGGQTTNEKLFF
TGTGCCAGCAGCGGCGGACAGACAACTAATGAAAAACTGTTTTTT
>TRBJ2-1|TRBD2|TRBV19|16|NA
CASTDSGGAYHHEQFF
TGTGCCAGTACAGATAGCGGGGGGGCTTATCATCATGAGCAGTTCTTC
>TRBJ2-7|NA|TRBV4-1|15|NA
CASEELAGAGHEQYF
TGCGCCAGCGAGGAACTCGCAGGGGCTGGGCACGAGCAGTACTTC
>TRBJ1-6|NA|TRBV12-5|13|NA
CASRRQAVSPLHF
TGTGCTAGTAGAAGACAGGCAGTTTCACCCCTCCACTTT
>TRBJ1-6|NA|TRBV12-2|18|few
CASRALVGAGTVNSPLHF
NA
>TRBJ2-3|NA|TRBV7-2|13|NA
CASRRGSTDTQYF
TGTGCCAGCAGACGGGGGAGCACAGATACGCAGTATTTT
>TRBJ1-2|NA|TRBV6-5|10|NA
CASGDNGYTF
TGTGCCAGCGGCGACAACGGCTACACCTTC
>TRBJ2-5|NA|TRBV2|10|NA
CASQVETQYF
TGTGCCAGCCAGGTGGAGACCCAGTACTTC
>TRBJ2-2|TRBD2|TRBV11-2|14|NA
CASKRGGPTGELFF
TGTGCCAGCAAGCGGGGCGGTCCGACCGGGGAGCTGTTTTTT
>TRBJ2-1|NA|TRBV19|11|once
CATGIYNEQFF
TGTGCCACCGGGATCTACAATGAGCAGTTCTTC
>TRBJ1-3|NA|TRBV7-2|13|NA
CASSLAQRQGSNF
TGTGCCAGCAGCTTAGCGCAAAGGCAGGGATCTAATTTT
>TRBJ2-5|TRBD2|TRBV6-5|15|NA
CASRSSGTTRETQYF
TGTGCCAGCAGGTCATCCGGGACTACCAGAGAGACCCAGTACTTC
>TRBJ1-2|NA|TRBV4-1|14|NA
CASSQEGAISGYTF
TGCGCCAGCAGCCAAGAGGGGGCGATCTCTGGCTACACCTTC
>TRBJ2-7|TRBD1|TRBV6-5|15|NA
CASNPYTGASYEQYF
TGTGCCAGCAATCCTTACACAGGGGCCTCCTACGAGCAGTACTTC
>TRBJ1-1|TRBD1|TRBV5-1|14|NA
CASSLGQGAAEAFF
TGCGCCAGCAGCTTGGGACAGGGGGCTGCTGAAGCTTTCTTT
>TRBJ1-1|TRBD1|TRBV27|14|once
CASSFHRGAIQAFF
TGTGCCAGCAGCTTTCACAGGGGAGCCATTCAAGCTTTCTTT
>TRBJ2-1|NA|TRBV6-6|15|NA
CASSYRGGPYNEQFF
TGTGCCAGCAGTTACCGAGGTGGCCCGTACAATGAGCAGTTCTTC
>TRBJ1-1|TRBD1|TRBV7-9|15|NA
CASSLAGQGGTEAFF
TGTGCCAGCAGCTTAGCCGGACAGGGAGGCACTGAAGCTTTCTTT
>TRBJ1-2|NA|TRBV6-5|13|NA
CAGRQTANYGYTF
TGTGCCGGAAGACAGACCGCCAACTATGGCTACACCTTC
>TRBJ1-2|TRBD1|TRBV6-5|15|NA
CASRDRAAGNYGYTF
TGTGCCAGCAGGGACAGGGCCGCCGGGAACTATGGCTACACCTTC
>TRBJ2-5|NA|TRBV24-1|14|NA
CATSDRDIQETQYF
TGTGCCACCAGTGACCGGGACATCCAAGAGACCCAGTACTTC
>TRBJ2-3|NA|TRBV12-3/TRBV12-4|11|NA
CASSLRDTQYF
TGTGCCAGCAGTTTGCGAGATACGCAGTATTTT
>TRBJ2-3|TRBD2|TRBV4-1|17|NA
CASSQPKLAGAPDTQYF
TGCGCCAGCAGCCAACCTAAACTAGCGGGGGCCCCAGATACGCAGTATTTT
>TRBJ1-6|NA|TRBV5-8|15|NA
CASSLGDGGGSPLHF
TGTGCCAGCAGCTTGGGAGATGGGGGCGGTTCACCCCTCCACTTT
>TRBJ1-1|NA|TRBV19|12|NA
CASRVGGTEAFF
TGTGCCAGTAGGGTGGGGGGCACTGAAGCTTTCTTT
>TRBJ1-6|NA|TRBV5-5|14|NA
CASSLDGLNSPLHF
TGTGCCAGCAGCTTGGACGGTTTGAATTCACCCCTCCACTTT
>TRBJ1-1|NA|TRBV6-5|14|NA
CALGAGELRTEAFF
TGTGCCCTGGGAGCAGGGGAATTACGGACTGAAGCTTTCTTT
>TRBJ1-4|TRBD1|TRBV19|14|NA
CASSWTGGEEKLFF
TGTGCCAGTAGTTGGACAGGCGGAGAAGAAAAACTGTTTTTT
>TRBJ2-7|NA|TRBV6-2/TRBV6-3|13|NA
CASSLSGWYEQYF
TGTGCCAGCAGTCTTAGCGGCTGGTACGAGCAGTACTTC
>TRBJ1-2|TRBD1|TRBV5-1|16|NA
CASSLGAGGVGYGYTF
TGCGCCAGCAGCTTGGGGGCAGGGGGCGTCGGCTATGGCTACACCTTC
>TRBJ1-5|NA|TRBV29-1|15|NA
CSVDSGGPRNQPQHF
TGCAGCGTTGATTCTGGGGGCCCCCGGAATCAGCCCCAGCATTTT
>TRBJ1-1|NA|TRBV25-1|15|NA
CASSAGVRMNTEAFF
TGTGCCAGCAGCGCAGGGGTTCGGATGAACACTGAAGCTTTCTTT
>TRBJ1-6|TRBD1|TRBV7-9|15|NA
CASSSLRDRPSPLHF
TGTGCCAGCAGTTCCCTTCGGGACAGACCTTCACCCCTCCACTTT
>TRBJ1-5|NA|TRBV30|14|once
CAWSVTQGYQPQHF
TGTGCCTGGAGTGTAACCCAGGGTTACCAGCCCCAGCATTTT
>TRBJ2-7|TRBD1|TRBV19|15|NA
CASSVTPGQSYEQYF
TGTGCCAGTAGTGTTACCCCGGGACAGTCCTACGAGCAGTACTTC
>TRBJ2-1|NA|TRBV7-3|15|NA
CASSLAGITYNEQFF
TGTGCCAGCAGCTTAGCAGGGATTACCTACAATGAGCAGTTCTTC
>TRBJ1-4|NA|TRBV10-3|13|NA
CATEIRAGEKLFF
TGTGCCACAGAAATACGAGCAGGAGAAAAACTGTTTTTT
>TRBJ1-4|NA|TRBV24-1|15|once
CATSDKAGEGEKLFF
TGTGCCACCAGTGACAAGGCAGGGGAGGGGGAAAAACTGTTTTTT
>TRBJ2-5|NA|TRBV2|13|once
CASSAGLQETQYF
TGTGCCAGCAGTGCAGGCTTGCAAGAGACCCAGTACTTC
>TRBJ2-1|NA|TRBV11-2|15|NA
CASSLVGSSYNEQFF
TGTGCCAGCAGCTTAGTCGGGAGCTCCTACAATGAGCAGTTCTTC
>TRBJ1-6|NA|TRBV27|14|NA
CASRSPGDRSPLHF
TGTGCCAGCAGGTCCCCAGGGGATCGGTCACCCCTCCACTTT
>TRBJ2-5|NA|TRBV5-1|13|NA
CASSPSNQETQYF
TGCGCCAGCAGCCCCTCTAACCAAGAGACCCAGTACTTC
>TRBJ2-2|TRBD1|TRBV30|18|few
CAWSGDRGGWLDTGELFF
TGTGCCTGGAGCGGGGACAGGGGGGGATGGTTGGACACCGGGGAGCTGTTTTTT
>TRBJ1-6|NA|TRBV6-5|14|few
CASSYLDSNSPLHF
TGTGCCAGCAGTTACCTCGACAGTAATTCACCCCTCCACTTT
>TRBJ2-7|NA|TRBV4-1|14|NA
CASSQVGSSYEQYF
TGCGCCAGCAGCCAAGTTGGGAGCTCCTACGAGCAGTACTTC
>TRBJ2-5|NA|TRBV11-2|13|NA
CASSLGQQETQYF
TGTGCCAGCAGCTTAGGGCAGCAAGAGACCCAGTACTTC
>TRBJ2-1|TRBD2|TRBV11-2|16|NA
CASSLGGTRTYNEQFF
TGTGCCAGCAGCTTGGGGGGGACTAGGACCTACAATGAGCAGTTCTTC
>TRBJ2-7|NA|TRBV5-1|14|NA
CASSERQSSYEQYF
TGCGCCAGCAGTGAGAGACAGAGCTCCTACGAGCAGTACTTC